This T cell receptor (beta chain) was recovered during a study of shared clonotypes between healthy human individuals. Study-wide results and limits: What naive subsets generally showed was a larger estimated richness than memory subsets showed.

Germline values: CDR1 MNHEY, CDR2 SMNVEV (reference sequence). The CDR3 loop spans 16 amino acids. J gave up 0 bases and V 2 bases, and 4 bases lay outside the gene matches. Concerning this clone itself: Its antigen remains unknown.

The run depth of the assay was deep. Libraries were prepared by immunoSEQ multiplex PCR; TCRdb keeps only in-frame clonotypes and omits some of them. The table includes 2 million to 3 million clones, around 90% detected once. This chain joins TRBV27 and TRBJ1-2, with TRBD1 identical over 9 bases. What was sequenced was naive CD4+ T cells sorted from blood. Subset indicated: CD45RA+ positively selected. The receptor was isolated from a man aged 18 to 30 in good health. In DNA, the CDR3 is TGTGCCAGCAGTTTACATAGGACAGGGGCTAACTATGGCTACACCTTC. This sequence encodes CASSLHRTGANYGYTF.